These 32 T cell receptor beta chains were sequenced from one sample in a study of PD-1 blockade in classical Hodgkin lymphoma. Clones were read by immunoSEQ multiplex PCR, and TCRdb kept only the in-frame ones, dropping some. The sample yields approximately 99,000 clones, about four fifths seen once. Every patient relapsed after autologous stem cell transplantation, and brentuximab vedotin exposure varied. This specimen consisted of peripheral blood mononuclear cells (PBMCs), obtained before the second cycle of nivolumab. These receptors were taken from a human donor with classical Hodgkin lymphoma.

The rearrangement uses TRBV6-5 and TRBJ2-7, with D uncertain. The V gene's germline CDR1 is MNHEY and CDR2 SVGAGI. V lost 5 bases and J 5 bases, leaving 19 bases between the germline ends. The CDR3 contains 15 residues. The CDR3 protein is CASSTPGLKGHEQYF. CDR3 bases: TGTGCCAGCAGTACCCCGGGCCTCAAGGGCCACGAGCAGTACTTC.

The rearrangement joins TRBV6-5 to TRBJ2-1, with 8 positions matching TRBD2. The CDR3 sequence is 14 residues long. Germline V CDR1 and CDR2: MNHEY, SVGAGI. Trimming took 8 bases from V and 5 from J; bases not matched to a gene: 8. The CDR3 region has the DNA TGTGCCAGCGTGGCTAGCGGGCTGCACAATGAGCAGTTCTTC. Translating gives CASVASGLHNEQFF.

The gene calls are TRBV6-5 and TRBJ1-1; D is unclear. The CDR3 length is 13 residues. V was pared by 6 bases and J by 8 bases, with 16 bases between. The germline CDR1 and CDR2 sequences are MNHEY and SVGAGI. CDR3 bases: TGTGCCAGCAGGAGGCTGGAAGGGAGCGAAGCTTTCTTT. Protein: CASRRLEGSEAFF.

This chain joins TRBV29-1 and TRBJ2-2; TRBD1 matches at 8 bases. The CDR3 is made up of 14 amino acids. The germline V gene encodes CDR1 SQVTM and CDR2 ANQGSEA. The ends lost 6 bases at V and 2 bases at J; junction bases unmatched: 5. CDR3 protein: CSVRDRINTGELFF. The CDR3 nucleotides are TGCAGCGTAAGGGACAGGATAAACACCGGGGAGCTGTTTTTT.

The chain couples TRBV30 to TRBJ2-4, with D possibly TRBD1 on 6 matching bases. CDR3 length: 12 residues. Germline values: CDR1 GTSNPN, CDR2 SVGIG (reference sequence). The V gene lost 1 base and the J gene lost 9 bases, with 10 bases spanning the gap. This chain's CDR3 is CAWSAQGTIQYF. Here the CDR3 DNA reads TGTGCCTGGAGTGCCCAGGGGACCATTCAGTACTTC.

Notes on this clone: Its ends do not fully match the called genes, so a read error is possible. The chain couples TRBV10-3 to TRBJ1-2; D is possibly TRBD1 (5 bases). CDR3 length: 11 amino acids. The germline V gene has CDR1 ENHRY and CDR2 SYGVKD. For the CDR3, the DNA is TGTGCCATCAGTGAGTCTGACAGTTACCTGTTC. Translated, it gives CAISESDSYLF.

The chain uses TRBV29-1 and TRBJ2-1; D perhaps matches TRBD2 (5 bases). The V end lost 5 bases, the J end lost 7 bases, and 15 bases lay between the germline ends. Germline V CDR1 and CDR2: SQVTM, ANQGSEA. The CDR3 sequence is 13 residues long. The CDR3 region is CSVRARRGNEQFF. CDR3 coding DNA: TGCAGCGTTAGGGCACGGAGAGGGAATGAGCAGTTCTTC.

The chain couples TRBV2 to TRBJ1-5; D remains unclear. The CDR3 spans 13 residues. The V and J ends lost 3 bases and 5 bases respectively, with 8 bases between them. Germline loops: CDR1 SNHLY, CDR2 FYNNEI. The CDR3 region is CASSEELYQPQHF. The CDR3 coding sequence is TGTGCCAGCAGTGAGGAACTTTATCAGCCCCAGCATTTT.

The chain joins TRBV9 to TRBJ1-1; weak D call: TRBD1 (6 bases). CDR3 size: 16 residues. The ends were cut back, 3 bases at V and 4 bases at J, with 19 bases in the middle. CDR1 SGDLS and CDR2 YYNGEE come from the germline V gene. This chain's CDR3 is CASSDPREGGGTEAFF. Here the CDR3 DNA reads TGTGCCAGCAGCGACCCTCGGGAAGGGGGTGGCACTGAAGCTTTCTTT. The full variable domain, rest sourced from reference TRBV9 and TRBJ1-1, is DSGVTQTPKHLITATGQRVTLRCSPRSGDLSVYWYQQSLDQGLQFLIQYYNGEERAKGNILERFSAQQFPDLHSELNLSSLELGDSALYFCASSDPREGGGTEAFFGQGTRLTVV.

V usage is TRBV7-9 and J usage is TRBJ1-3; D is unresolved. V lost 2 bases to trimming and J lost 0 bases, with 11 bases between them. This CDR3 contains 16 residues. Germline V gene data show CDR1 as SEHNR and CDR2 as FQNEAQ (reference sequence). CDR3 protein: CASSLTSAGSGNTIYF. The CDR3 nucleotides read TGTGCCAGCAGCTTAACATCGGCAGGCTCTGGAAACACCATATATTTT.

This rearrangement joins TRBV7-2 to TRBJ1-1, with no clear D. The CDR3 loop spans 13 amino acids. Germline-derived CDR1 and CDR2 are SGHTA and FQGNSA. Deletions cut 4 bases from V and 8 bases from J, with 14 bases between. CDR3 amino acids: CASSSGRELEAFF. DNA for the CDR3: TGTGCCAGCAGCTCCGGTAGGGAATTGGAAGCTTTCTTT.

This sequence joins TRBV23-1 and TRBJ2-7; D is possibly TRBD1 (5 bases). TRBV23-1 is labeled an ORF, and its function is uncertain. Trimming removed 1 base from V and 0 bases from J, with 13 bases in between. The CDR3 loop spans 16 amino acids. In DNA form, the CDR3 reads TGCGCCAGCAGTCAATGGTGGGGCAGGACCTCCTACGAGCAGTACTTC. This translates into CASSQWWGRTSYEQYF.

The genes are TRBV7-7 and TRBJ2-3; 10 bases line up with TRBD2. CDR3 length equals 15 residues. Germline V gene sequence: CDR1 SSHAT, CDR2 FNYEAQ (reference sequence). V lost 2 bases, J lost 4 bases, and 3 bases stayed unmatched. This CDR3 is CASSLKREGADTQYF. The CDR3 region has the DNA TGTGCCAGCAGCTTAAAGCGGGAGGGAGCAGATACGCAGTATTTT.

The sample holds a few counts of this clone. Other DNA sequences in the sample encode the same CDR3. The chain employs TRBV2 and TRBJ1-1; D gene uncertain. Germline-derived CDR1 and CDR2 are SNHLY and FYNNEI. V was pared by 7 bases and J by 1 base, with 7 bases between. This CDR3 has 12 amino acids. In nucleotides, the CDR3 is TGTGCCAGCAATCGACAGAACACTGAAGCTTTCTTT. Its protein is CASNRQNTEAFF. Using reference TRBV2 and TRBJ1-1 for the parts outside the CDR3, the full variable domain is EPEVTQTPSHQVTQMGQEVILRCVPISNHLYFYWYRQILGQKVEFLVSFYNNEISEKSEIFDDQFSVERPDGSNFTLKIRSTKLEDSAMYFCASNRQNTEAFFGQGTRLTVV.

The chain couples TRBV5-4 to TRBJ2-5; 8 nucleotides match TRBD2. Losses at the gene ends were 0 bases for V and 2 bases for J; bases not matched to a gene: 6. The CDR3 sequence is 16 residues long. Per germline, CDR1 SGHNT and CDR2 YYREEE (reference sequence). The CDR3 nucleotides are TGTGCCAGCAGCTTGGACCCAGCGGGAGAGCAAGAGACCCAGTACTTC. This sequence encodes CASSLDPAGEQETQYF.

The count of this clone is one. This sequence joins TRBV30 and TRBJ2-1; D is uncertain. The length of the CDR3 is 13 residues. With 3 bases removed from V and 9 bases from J, the gap between germline ends came to 15 bases. CDR1 is GTSNPN, CDR2 SVGIG, per germline (reference sequence). CDR3 loop: CAWSEARPPEQFF. The DNA of the CDR3 is TGTGCCTGGAGCGAAGCCCGGCCCCCTGAGCAGTTCTTC.

This clone was detected once. The V and J genes are TRBV7-6 and TRBJ2-7; 10 positions agree with TRBD2. The ends lost 0 bases at V and 6 bases at J; junction bases unmatched: 2. The CDR3 sequence is 14 residues long. Germline-derived CDR1 and CDR2 are SGHVS and FNYEAQ. In DNA form, the CDR3 reads TGTGCCAGCAGCTTAGCAGCGGGAGGGACCGAGCAGTACTTC. It encodes CASSLAAGGTEQYF. Full variable domain (remainder filled in from reference TRBV7-6 and TRBJ2-7): GAGVSQSPRYKVTKRGQDVALRCDPISGHVSLYWYRQALGQGPEFLTYFNYEAQQDKSGLPNDRFSAERPEGSISTLTIQRTEQRDSAMYRCASSLAAGGTEQYFGPGTRLTVT.

The V call is TRBV7-8, the J call TRBJ2-3; 10 bases are a match to TRBD2. J was trimmed by 5 bases and V by 5 bases; bases with no gene match: 16. Germline lookup yields CDR1 SGHVS and CDR2 FQNEAQ. The CDR3 has 18 residues. CDR3 nucleotide sequence: TGTGCCAGCAGCAAAGGGGCTAGCGGGAGAGGTGCACAAGATACGCAGTATTTT. This translates into CASSKGASGRGAQDTQYF.

The chain carries TRBV30 and TRBJ1-5, with TRBD1 as a possible D gene (5 bases). Trimming shortened V by 5 bases and J by 0 bases, and 11 bases separated the two germline ends. The CDR3 has 14 amino acids. Germline V gene data show CDR1 as GTSNPN and CDR2 as SVGIG (reference sequence). CDR3 bases: TGTGCCTGGGCTCCGGGACTTAGCAATCAGCCCCAGCATTTT. Its protein is CAWAPGLSNQPQHF.

This sequence joins TRBV5-4 and TRBJ2-1; D assignment may be TRBD1 or TRBD2 (6 bases each). V gave up 4 bases and J gave up 0 bases, with 11 bases separating them. This CDR3 contains 15 residues. CDR1 is SGHNT, CDR2 YYREEE, per germline (reference sequence). The CDR3 loop is CASSRGGSSYNEQFF. The CDR3 coding sequence is TGTGCCAGCAGCAGAGGGGGGAGCTCCTACAATGAGCAGTTCTTC.

The chain employs TRBV19 and TRBJ1-5; 7 bases map to TRBD1. V shed 5 bases, J shed 0 bases, and the junction held 4 bases outside the gene matches. The CDR3 has 15 amino acids. From germline, CDR1 is LNHDA and CDR2 SQIVND (reference sequence). CDR3 bases: TGTGCCAGTAGTTGGACAGGCGGTAGCAATCAGCCCCAGCATTTT. It is translated as CASSWTGGSNQPQHF.

This clone was picked up one time. This chain connects TRBV9 to TRBJ2-7; perhaps TRBD2 as D (5 bases). Germline lookup yields CDR1 SGDLS and CDR2 YYNGEE. CDR3 size: 15 residues. Trimming removed 4 bases at V and 3 bases at J, with 17 bases between. CDR3 protein: CASSPRERSLYEQYF. CDR3 coding DNA: TGTGCCAGCAGCCCCAGAGAGCGGAGCCTCTACGAGCAGTACTTC.

The chain uses TRBV4-2 and TRBJ2-3; TRBD2 aligns across 7 bases. J lost 1 base, V lost 8 bases, and 6 bases had no gene match. This CDR3 has 14 residues. Germline CDR1 reads LGHNA; CDR2 reads YNFKEQ. The CDR3, as DNA: TGTGCCAGCTCCCCGGCGGGGGGCACAGATACGCAGTATTTT. Amino acid sequence: CASSPAGGTDTQYF.

The chain couples TRBV7-3 to TRBJ2-4; TRBD2 matches 8 bases. The CDR3 totals 18 residues. The J segment lost 4 bases and the V segment lost 5 bases, leaving 16 bases of the junction unmatched. Germline CDR1 and CDR2: SGHTA and FQGTGA. CDR3 region: CASSPISGGPRIKNIQYF. CDR3 coding DNA: TGTGCCAGCAGCCCCATCAGCGGGGGACCACGAATTAAAAACATTCAGTACTTC.

V gene TRBV18 combines with J gene TRBJ1-1, with 7 positions matching TRBD1. The CDR3 extends over 13 amino acids. V lost 6 bases, J lost 0 bases, and 1 base stayed unmatched. The germline V gene encodes CDR1 KGHSH and CDR2 LQKENI. The CDR3 coding sequence is TGTGCCAGCTCGGGGACAGTGAACACTGAAGCTTTCTTT. Its translation: CASSGTVNTEAFF.

This clone was recorded once. The V and J genes are TRBV5-1 and TRBJ1-5; no clear D. This CDR3 is 13 amino acids long. Germline assignment: CDR1 SGHRS and CDR2 YFSETQ. The V and J ends lost 0 bases and 6 bases respectively, with 7 bases between them. The CDR3, as DNA: TGCGCCAGCAGCTTGGAGTGGGGTCAGCCCCAGCATTTT. Protein: CASSLEWGQPQHF.

This clone was seen once. The chain combines TRBV6-1 with TRBJ1-1; D gene ambiguous. Trimming removed 6 bases at V and 0 bases at J, with 8 bases between. CDR1 and CDR2 (germline): MNHNS, SASEGT. CDR3 length: 13 residues. CDR3 DNA: TGTGCCAGCAGGACGGGCTTGAACACTGAAGCTTTCTTT. Its translation is CASRTGLNTEAFF.

This clone has at least ten counts. V and J are TRBV9 and TRBJ1-5; D possibly corresponds to TRBD1 (6 bases). The V gene lost 3 bases and the J gene lost 3 bases, with 7 bases spanning the gap. Germline V gene data show CDR1 as SGDLS and CDR2 as YYNGEE. The CDR3 runs to 13 residues. The CDR3 sequence: CASSAGVNQPQHF. CDR3 nucleotide sequence: TGTGCCAGCAGCGCAGGGGTCAATCAGCCCCAGCATTTT.

The chain employs TRBV7-6 and TRBJ2-2, with 11 bases aligning to TRBD2. The CDR3 extends over 15 amino acids. In germline, CDR1 is SGHVS, CDR2 FNYEAQ. V was pared by 4 bases and J by 5 bases, with 3 bases of the junction left unmatched. The CDR3 DNA follows: TGTGCCAGCAGCTCGGGACTAGCGGATACCGGGGAGCTGTTTTTT. Translating it yields CASSSGLADTGELFF.

V and J are TRBV11-2 and TRBJ2-7, with 7 bases aligning to TRBD2. Germline values: CDR1 SGHAT, CDR2 FQNNGV. V lost 5 bases to trimming and J lost 5 bases; unmatched junction nucleotides: 9. The CDR3 is 14 amino acids. The CDR3 region is CASSNPRGVHEQYF. The CDR3 DNA follows: TGTGCCAGCAGCAATCCCCGGGGGGTCCACGAGCAGTACTTC.

Here the CDR3 DNA reads TGTGCCAGCAGCTTGGGATCTAGCGGCTCAGATACGCAGTATTTT. Protein: CASSLGSSGSDTQYF. The gene calls are TRBV5-6 and TRBJ2-3; 7 bases align to TRBD2. Per the germline V gene, CDR1 is SGHDT and CDR2 is YYEEEE. V was pared by 0 bases and J by 4 bases, with 5 bases of the junction left unmatched. The CDR3 has 15 amino acids. The full variable domain, its missing parts supplied by reference TRBV5-6 and TRBJ2-3, is DAGVTQSPTHLIKTRGQQVTLRCSPKSGHDTVSWYQQALGQGPQFIFQYYEEEERQRGNFPDRFSGHQFPNYSSELNVNALLLGDSALYLCASSLGSSGSDTQYFGPGTRLTVL.

The chain links TRBV7-2 to TRBJ2-3; tentative D call: TRBD1 (5 bases). Germline CDR1 is SGHTA and CDR2 is FQGNSA. V lost 1 base and J 4 bases, leaving 18 bases between the germline ends. The CDR3 spans 17 residues. Here the CDR3 reads CASSLGAGNAWADTQYF. DNA of the CDR3: TGTGCCAGCAGCTTAGGGGCAGGGAACGCGTGGGCAGATACGCAGTATTTT.